This record covers a single T cell receptor beta chain. V was pared by 1 base and J by 4 bases, with 4 bases of the junction left unmatched. Germline V gives CDR1 DFQATT, CDR2 SNEGSKA (reference sequence). The CDR3 sequence is 14 residues long. MiXCR, run by TCRdb on the RT-PCR reads, gives a single entry per CDR3 protein. The top ten clones hold 3.6% of a sample with about 680,000 distinct CDR3 sequences, around 14% of them seen once. Specimen: memory CD4+ T cells from blood. The chain employs TRBV20-1 and TRBJ1-1, with 9 bases lining up with TRBD1. The TCR was taken from a female donor in good health, serving as a healthy control. CDR3 nucleotide sequence: TGCAGTGCTAGAGCACAGGGGGCGCCCACTGAAGCTTTCTTT. Its protein product is CSARAQGAPTEAFF.